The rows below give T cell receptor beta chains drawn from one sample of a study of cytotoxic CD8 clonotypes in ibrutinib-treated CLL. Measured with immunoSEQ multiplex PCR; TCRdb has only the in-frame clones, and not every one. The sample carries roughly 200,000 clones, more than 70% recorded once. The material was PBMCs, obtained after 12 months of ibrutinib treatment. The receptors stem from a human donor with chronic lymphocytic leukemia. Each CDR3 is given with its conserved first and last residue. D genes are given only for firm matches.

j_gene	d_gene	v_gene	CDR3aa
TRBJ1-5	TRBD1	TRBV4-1	CASSQMTGRIGNQPQHF
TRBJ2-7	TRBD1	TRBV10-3	CAIRPQGARGEQYF
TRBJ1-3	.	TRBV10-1	CASSVGQFPGNTIYF
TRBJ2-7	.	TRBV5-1	CASSFTGQGAFEQYF
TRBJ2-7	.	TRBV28	CASNKGSSYEQYF
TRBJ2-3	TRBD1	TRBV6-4	CASSLWVRDRARDTQYF
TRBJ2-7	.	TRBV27	CASSLSGGYPVYEQYF
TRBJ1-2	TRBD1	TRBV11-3	CASSLLGTGVYGYTF
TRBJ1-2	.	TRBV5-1	CASSFYGAHGYTF
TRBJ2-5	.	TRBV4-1	CASSHPSRFETQYF
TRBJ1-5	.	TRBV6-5	CASSPARGINQPQHF
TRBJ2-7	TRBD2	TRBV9	CASSVGTPASGRHQARKYEQYF
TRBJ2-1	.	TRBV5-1	CASSLWGDEQFF
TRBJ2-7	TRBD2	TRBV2	CASSEMGLANYEQYF
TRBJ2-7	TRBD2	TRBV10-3	CAIRTSGSSYEQYF
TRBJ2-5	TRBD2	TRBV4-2	CASRQREGGGAETQYF
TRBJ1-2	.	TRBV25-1	CASSPGGGGNYGYTF
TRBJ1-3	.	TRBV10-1	CASSERGSGNTIYF
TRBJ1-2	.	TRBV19	CASSIEMIGGYTF
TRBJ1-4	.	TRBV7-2	CASSATGSTNEKLFF
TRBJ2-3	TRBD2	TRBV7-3	CASSLNQRGAADTQYF
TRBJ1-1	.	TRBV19	CASSIVWGSGAFF
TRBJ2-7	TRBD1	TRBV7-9	CASSYRTGGYEQYF
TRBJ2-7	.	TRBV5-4	CASSSRSVSEQYF
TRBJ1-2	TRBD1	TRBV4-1	CASSQDRGTGGASGYTF
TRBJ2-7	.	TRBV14	CASSQAPTYEQYF
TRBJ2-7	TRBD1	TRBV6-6	CASLTRDRAYF
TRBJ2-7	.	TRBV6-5	CASSPALAGSEQYF
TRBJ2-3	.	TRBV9	CASSVALLNTDTQYF
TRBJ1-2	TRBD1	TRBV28	CASSLGDRGRGYTF
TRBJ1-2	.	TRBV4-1	CASSQESGAGYGYTF
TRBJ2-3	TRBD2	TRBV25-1	CASTKIPGRGGTQYF
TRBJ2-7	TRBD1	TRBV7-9	CASSFLVDRGGHEQYF
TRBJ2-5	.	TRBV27	CASSLKFVERVQETQYF
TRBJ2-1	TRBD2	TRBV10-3	CAISALAGGMDEQFF
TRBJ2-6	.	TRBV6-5	CASSPETARSGVLTF
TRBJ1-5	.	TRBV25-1	CASSMGIAGGNQPQHF
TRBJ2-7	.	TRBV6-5	CASSYSGNYEQYF
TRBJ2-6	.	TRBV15	CATSRGWESGANVLTF
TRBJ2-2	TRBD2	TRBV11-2	CASSLSGGARTGELFF
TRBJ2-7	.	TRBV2	CASSPVSYEQYF
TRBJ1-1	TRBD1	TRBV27	CASSDYRGRSEAFF
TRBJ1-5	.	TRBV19	CASSIAGSQPQHF
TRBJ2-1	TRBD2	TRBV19	CASSWGDYLRDEQFF
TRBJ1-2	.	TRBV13	CASSLLSLGEEEGYTF
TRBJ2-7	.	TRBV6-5	CASSYDRTYEQYF
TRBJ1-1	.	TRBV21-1	CASSISTTENTEAFF
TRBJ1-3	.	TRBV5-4	CASSLIRDSGNTIYF
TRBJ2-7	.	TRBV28	CASSFGVYEQYF
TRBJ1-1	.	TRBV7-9	CASSLGGRTEAFF
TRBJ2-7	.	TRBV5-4	CASSLEVGAVYEQYF